Listed below are T cell receptor beta chains from one sample, sequenced in a study of tumor-infiltrating lymphocytes in oesophageal squamous cell carcinoma. TCRdb used MiXCR to reprocess the PCR reads, holding one entry per CDR3 protein. The sample lists just under 20,000 distinct CDR3 sequences; roughly 40% were seen once. Sequencing was carried out using esophageal tumor tissue. The receptor set was obtained from a male donor with esophageal squamous cell carcinoma. CDR3s leave out the opening cysteine and the closing phenylalanine or tryptophan.

J	V	CDR3
TRBJ2-5	TRBV7-2	ASSLWLAGEETQY
TRBJ1-2	TRBV28	ASSPPGNYGYT
NA	TRBV7-6	ASSSSHSYEQY
TRBJ2-6	TRBV24-1	ATSEGLAGGWANVLT
TRBJ2-5	TRBV19	ASSPGTGGTQY
NA	TRBV7-6	AGDHSYNEQF
TRBJ2-7	TRBV6-1	ASTITRGYEQY
NA	TRBV7-1	ASSSGLAPNEQF
TRBJ1-2	TRBV11-2	ASSFGQTDYGYT
TRBJ2-3	TRBV7-6	ASSSAGRSTDTQY
TRBJ2-5	TRBV5-6	ASSSLPGQGSETQY
NA	TRBV7-2	ASSPKTGRNEQF
NA	TRBV7-6	ASSLSPREARNEQF
TRBJ2-1	TRBV7-3	ASSPVGGRQYNEQF
TRBJ1-1	TRBV18	ASSPTGTEAF
TRBJ1-2	TRBV28	ASSLGSRGQYYGYT
TRBJ2-2	TRBV7-2	ASSLMGGNTGELF
TRBJ2-1	TRBV9	ASSVEPRYGRGNEQF
TRBJ2-1	TRBV7-4	ASSFNEQF
TRBJ2-1	TRBV7-9	ASSLDRSVAAEQF
TRBJ1-1	TRBV12-3/TRBV12-4	ASSYTGIEAF
NA	TRBV12-3/TRBV12-4	ASRRTSGVNEQY
NA	TRBV28	ASSSAGNGWNEQF
TRBJ1-6	TRBV7-2	ASSLVGNNSPLH
TRBJ2-6	TRBV7-3	ASSLTAFGANVLT
NA	TRBV7-2	ASSSRGPSGVNEQF
TRBJ2-2	TRBV25-1	ASSAPLAAHGGGELF
TRBJ2-5	TRBV3-1	ASSLRTGRETQY
TRBJ2-7	TRBV7-3	ASSRQGGGNYEQY
TRBJ1-1	TRBV11-2	ASSLVRVAAGNTEAF
NA	TRBV6-2/TRBV6-3	ASSRGQVTKETQY
TRBJ1-5	TRBV4-3	ASSQDSTVIFGNQPQH
NA	TRBV12-3/TRBV12-4	ASSLVQGLGYEQY
TRBJ2-3	TRBV7-2	ASSRGASTDTQY
TRBJ2-5	TRBV3-1	ASSQAGNLARETQY
TRBJ2-7	TRBV7-2	ASSLASSYEQY
TRBJ2-1	TRBV7-2	ASSLTGAGAGYEQF
TRBJ1-4	TRBV28	ASSLYQGADEKLF
TRBJ2-3	TRBV7-7	ASSLSGTDTQY
TRBJ2-3	TRBV4-1	ASSQTGTQATTDTQY
TRBJ2-5	TRBV5-3	AGSPEGAGQETQY
NA	TRBV4-1	ASSQAPGLAGGPRSYNEQY
NA	TRBV10-3	AISGQGIYNEQF